This paragraph covers one T cell receptor beta chain sequence. This clonotype was observed many times. Which antigen it targets is not known. No base quality values were provided; no much bigger clone lies one nucleotide off. The library came from 5' RACE. Sequencing instrument: Illumina HiSeq 2500. A second PCR of roughly 7 to 11 cycles was performed with a sample-barcoded 5' primer and a J-beta primer mix. A template-switch 5' adaptor carrying 12 random nucleotides introduced a unique molecular identifier onto each TCR beta cDNA molecule. Each sample yielded at least 2.5 million CDR3-containing paired-end reads. All of the RNA was converted into first-strand cDNA using the Mint cDNA synthesis kit, with a TRBC-specific oligonucleotide serving as the primer. All cDNA was treated with uracil-DNA glycosylase and then went through a first 18-cycle PCR with the universal primers M1SS and BC2_uni_R. As for the authors' bioinformatics: Each sample was normalized by randomly selecting 1 million high-quality reads, each carrying a distinct molecular identifier. Instead of being binned into consensus sequences, reads that shared molecular identifiers were thrown out. MiTCR, with a Q25 quality threshold and the strictest error-elimination algorithm, was used for CDR3 identification, clonotype clustering and error correction. A nonparametric unseen species model with Euler transformation was used to estimate a lower bound on total TCR beta diversity. TCRdb cleaned the public reads at Q25 with fastp, built clones with MiXCR and kept in-frame beta chains. Rows are unified per CDR3 protein, each entry keeping the most common DNA and genes. TCRdb assigned the V and J calls; the authors' analysis was not used. The sample has about 1 million distinct CDR3 sequences on record, 20% to 25% of them singletons. The ten largest make up approximately 0.79% of the sample.

This specimen comes from a study of blood T cells in healthy people across ages (dated by TCRdb to between 2014 and 2016). For context, the study as a whole: In model experiments, template switching captured roughly one uniquely barcoded TCR beta cDNA molecule for every two T cells. Using the same blood draw, the study looked at two additional independent replicas of 1 million unique cDNA reads for two donors, one aged 18 to 30 and the other aged 80 or older. The donors were divided into four age groups: young (average approximately 16 years), middle-aged (about 41), aged (about 62) and long-lived (roughly 82). Using deep sequencing normalized with unique cDNA molecular identifiers, the study measured how TCR beta repertoire diversity changes with age.

Donors were approximately 42 systemically healthy Caucasian individuals from Russia aged roughly 6 to 90 years. Each donor gave around 9.9 milliliters of peripheral blood, collected into EDTA-treated Vacutainer tubes. PBMCs were isolated by Ficoll-Paque density-gradient centrifugation, with at least 6 million obtained per sample. Total RNA, at least 5.5 micrograms per sample, was extracted from PBMCs with Trizol reagent. For every donor, flow cytometry on a PBMC aliquot measured the percentage of naive CD45RAhigh/CD27high T cells. The study at large found these results: The CMV infection status of donors was not known, potentially confounding age-related changes in expanded clonotypes. Compared with the aged group, more naive CD4+ T cells, fewer expanded clones and increased TCR diversity were shown by the long-lived group, suggesting age selection. As age increased, observed TCR beta diversity per million T cells dropped in a roughly linear way, and a significant reduction was already evident by age around 41. A strong correlation was found between observed TCR beta diversity and the percentage of naive T cells measured by flow cytometry. Estimates of total diversity from one million sequenced T cells were regarded as lower bounds and underestimates. Bulk unsorted PBMC profiling prevented conclusive comparison of naive and antigen-experienced compartments.

Relative to germline, V is 5 bases shorter and J is 8 bases shorter, with 21 bases between their ends. In the germline V gene (reference sequence), CDR1 corresponds to DFQATT and CDR2 to SNEGSKA. Including the terminal cysteine and phenylalanine, the CDR3 comprises 14 residues. Of the read, only the CDR3 DNA is kept; its 42 bases are in frame from base 1. These data also formed part of another study, on T cells of mothers and their children. Reported in the second study: Donors were nine systemically healthy Caucasian individuals: three mothers and their six children. cDNA synthesis consumed the entire amount of extracted RNA, loaded at about 1.5 ug RNA in each 15 ul reaction. In the second PCR, the M1S primer introduced both the sample barcodes and 2-4 random nucleotides. Each mother yielded over 8.5 million TCR beta CDR3 reads and each child 2.5 million to 3.5 million reads. In both related and unrelated pairs, thymic selection shapes the output of TCR recombination in a similar way, with inherited differences having only a minor effect. Normalized repertoire overlap was always slightly but never significantly higher in related than unrelated mother-child pairs. Persistent microchimeric T cell clones were not detected, at a sensitivity of roughly 100 clones per million clonotypes. The study used deep NGS to compare TCR beta repertoires of mothers and children, seeking features distinguishing related mother-child pairs from unrelated individuals. Mothers averaged about 37 +/- 4 years of age and children averaged about 12 +/- 4 years. After adapter ligation was performed with NEBNext reagents, the libraries were sequenced on an Illumina HiSeq 2000 with 100+100 nt paired-end reads. Mother and child libraries were prepared a month apart and sequenced in separate runs to prevent cross-contamination. For each donor, somewhere between roughly 500,000 and 2,300,000 distinct TCR beta clonotypes were identified. Naive TCR beta clonotypes were estimated from low-frequency clonotypes matched to each donor's FACS-determined naive share, without sorting.

Recombination linked TRBV20-1 to TRBJ1-1, with a weak D call of TRBD1 (5 bases match). The sample comprised blood. This TCR derives from a girl aged 2 to 10 in good health. The DNA reads as follows: TGCAGTGCTCGGGGGACTGGGATCACGGGAGAAGCTTTCTTT. It specifies CSARGTGITGEAFF.